The clone carrying this T cell receptor (beta chain) was seen ten or more times. The CDR3 runs 15 residues. Looked up from germline, CDR1 is DFQATT and CDR2 is SNEGSKA (reference sequence). V lost 6 bases and J lost 0, with 16 bases in between. RNA transcripts yielded amplified TCR beta CDR3 regions. Primed by the HTBI set, a first-round RT-PCR was run on the TCR CDR3. One entry per CDR3 protein, called by TCRdb with MiXCR from the multiplex PCR reads. Of about half a million distinct CDR3 sequences in the sample, 15% to 20% are singletons; the top ten hold about 29%. The data belong to a study of T cells in Graves' hyperthyroidism and ophthalmopathy. In the study overall: The initial diagnosis was the point when peripheral blood was collected, ahead of any treatment.

Each diagnosis was grounded in clinical symptoms, serum thyroxine and TRAb, thyroid ultrasound, and orbital computed tomography. V is TRBV20-1 and J is TRBJ2-3, with unresolved D. The sequenced sample was blood. The source is a woman aged 30 to 39 with Graves' ophthalmopathy. The CDR3 DNA reads TGCAGTGCCATTCTGCCTGGGTCTAGCACAGATACGCAGTATTTT. This sequence encodes CSAILPGSSTDTQYF.